The 13 T cell receptor beta chains below all came from one sample that was sequenced in a study of neurological immune-mediated disorders. TCRdb ran MiXCR on the 5' RACE reads and lists one entry per CDR3 protein. This table holds 39,000 or so distinct CDR3 sequences, around 2.5% found once. The source material was PBMCs. These receptors all stem from a man younger than 45 with multiple sclerosis.

This clonotype was observed at least ten times. This chain connects TRBV20-1 to TRBJ1-1, with D uncertain. V gave up 3 bases and J gave up 0 bases, with 11 bases separating them. From germline, CDR1 is DFQATT and CDR2 SNEGSKA (reference sequence). The CDR3 contains 14 residues. This chain's CDR3 is CSARDGNMNTEAFF. Written as DNA, the CDR3 is TGCAGTGCTAGGGACGGAAACATGAACACTGAAGCTTTCTTT.

This clonotype counts as medium-sized. The chain recombines TRBV19 with TRBJ1-5; D gene ambiguous. V lost 3 bases to trimming and J lost 0 bases, with 6 bases between them. CDR1 and CDR2 from the germline V gene are LNHDA and SQIVND (reference sequence). This CDR3 region has 14 residues. Written as DNA, the CDR3 is TGTGCCAGTAGTATCGACGATAGCAATCAGCCCCAGCATTTT. It yields the protein CASSIDDSNQPQHF.

This clonotype was seen at least ten times. This chain links TRBV19 with TRBJ1-1; D remains ambiguous. V was cut by 5 bases and J by 1 base, with 8 bases left in between. This CDR3 has 13 residues. Germline V lookup: CDR1 LNHDA, CDR2 SQIVND (reference sequence). CDR3 sequence: CASSANRNTEAFF. CDR3 coding DNA: TGTGCCAGTAGTGCTAACAGGAACACTGAAGCTTTCTTT.

This clonotype showed up many times. The rearrangement joins TRBV7-2 to TRBJ2-7, with TRBD1 matching over 10 bases. The CDR3 totals 16 residues. V lost 1 base, J lost 2 bases, and 5 bases stayed unmatched. Per germline, CDR1 SGHTA and CDR2 FQGNSA. DNA for the CDR3: TGTGCCAGCAGCTTAGGGGTGGGGACAGGGGCCTACGAGCAGTACTTC. It is translated as CASSLGVGTGAYEQYF.

In regard to this clonotype: Germline and junction disagree at one end, which may indicate a read error. J is TRBJ2-1 and V is TRBV7-6, with 12 nucleotides matching TRBD1. Germline CDR1 is SGHVS and CDR2 is FNYEAQ. The length of the CDR3 is 15 residues. This chain's CDR3 is CASRPGTGGYDEQFF. The CDR3 DNA sequence: TGTGCCAGCAGGCCCGGGACAGGGGGCTACGATGAGCAGTTCTTC.

This clonotype was seen ten or more times. The gene calls are TRBV20-1 and TRBJ2-7; D ambiguous. The CDR3 is 13 residues long. Trimming cost V 2 bases and J 5 bases, with 13 bases left between them. CDR1 is DFQATT, CDR2 SNEGSKA, per germline (reference sequence). In DNA form, the CDR3 reads TGCAGTGCTAGACCAATACCACGCCACGAGCAGTACTTC. Its translation: CSARPIPRHEQYF.

This clonotype was recorded at least ten times. The chain couples TRBV5-1 to TRBJ2-3, with a possible D match to TRBD2 (6 bases). The CDR3 spans 14 residues. Per the germline V gene, CDR1 is SGHRS and CDR2 is YFSETQ. V was trimmed by 0 bases and J by 4 bases, leaving 9 bases between them. Written as DNA, the CDR3 is TGCGCCAGCAGCTTGGGGGACTCGGCAGATACGCAGTATTTT. Amino acid sequence: CASSLGDSADTQYF.

In this sample, this clonotype turned up many times. V usage is TRBV29-1 and J usage is TRBJ2-2; D is possibly TRBD1 (6 bases). V lost 4 bases, J lost 13 bases, and 19 bases lay in between. Germline V gene data show CDR1 as SQVTM and CDR2 as ANQGSEA. The CDR3 loop spans 13 amino acids. CDR3 loop: CSVVAGAYQGLFF. CDR3 sequence (DNA): TGCAGCGTTGTGGCAGGGGCATACCAAGGGCTGTTTTTT.

The sample holds many counts of this clonotype. CDR3 in amino acids: CASSLGAGGTGANVLTF. The CDR3 nucleotides read TGTGCCAGCAGCTTGGGGGCAGGGGGTACTGGGGCCAACGTCCTGACTTTC. The J gene is TRBJ2-6, the V gene TRBV5-5, with 7 bases aligning to TRBD1. The CDR3 spans 17 residues. CDR1 SGHKS and CDR2 YYEKEE come from the germline V gene (reference sequence). V shed 0 bases, J shed 2 bases, and the junction held 5 bases outside the gene matches.

At least ten counts were recorded for this clonotype. This chain links TRBV2 with TRBJ2-7; D is uncertain. Trimming stripped 3 bases from V and 3 bases from J, with 12 bases between. This CDR3 region has 14 residues. Per the germline V gene, CDR1 is SNHLY and CDR2 is FYNNEI. In DNA form, the CDR3 reads TGTGCCAGCAGTGATGGGCTATCTCGCTACGAGCAGTACTTC. Residues: CASSDGLSRYEQYF.

This clonotype was observed many times. The V call is TRBV20-1, the J call TRBJ2-3; 9 bases align to TRBD1. The CDR3 consists of 14 residues. Trimming removed 5 bases from V and 4 bases from J; junction bases left unmatched: 7. Germline CDR1 is DFQATT and CDR2 is SNEGSKA (reference sequence). CDR3 region: CSAPRDRAADTQYF. The CDR3 nucleotides read TGCAGTGCTCCCCGGGACAGGGCTGCAGATACGCAGTATTTT.

This clonotype was seen ten or more times. The J gene is TRBJ2-2, the V gene TRBV4-3; TRBD2 matches at 10 bases. The V segment lost 0 bases and the J segment 0 bases; nucleotides outside the gene matches: 10. The CDR3 contains 20 residues. The germline gives CDR1 LGHNA, CDR2 YSLEER. The CDR3 DNA follows: TGCGCCAGCAGCCAAGATGCCGTCGGACTAGCGGTCTCGAACACCGGGGAGCTGTTTTTT. Its translation: CASSQDAVGLAVSNTGELFF.

This clonotype has ten or more counts. The chain recombines TRBV12-3 or TRBV12-4 with TRBJ1-6; D unclear. V lost 6 bases, J lost 0 bases, and 9 bases lay in between. This CDR3 is built from 15 residues. CDR3 region: CASRPGGSYNSPLHF. The CDR3 nucleotides read TGTGCCAGCAGGCCCGGAGGCTCCTATAATTCACCCCTCCACTTT.